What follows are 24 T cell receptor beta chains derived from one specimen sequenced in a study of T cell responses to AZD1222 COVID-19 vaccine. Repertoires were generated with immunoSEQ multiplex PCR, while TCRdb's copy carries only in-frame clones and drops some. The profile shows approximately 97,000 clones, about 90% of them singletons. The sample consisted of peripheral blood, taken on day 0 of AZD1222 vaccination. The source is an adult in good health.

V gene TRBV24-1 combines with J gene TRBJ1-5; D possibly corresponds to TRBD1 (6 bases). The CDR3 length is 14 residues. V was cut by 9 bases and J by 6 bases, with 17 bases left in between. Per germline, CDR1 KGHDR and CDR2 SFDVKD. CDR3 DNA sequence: TGTGCCACCTGCGAGGGGGGGGCAGGTCAGCCCCAGCATTTT. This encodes CATCEGGAGQPQHF.

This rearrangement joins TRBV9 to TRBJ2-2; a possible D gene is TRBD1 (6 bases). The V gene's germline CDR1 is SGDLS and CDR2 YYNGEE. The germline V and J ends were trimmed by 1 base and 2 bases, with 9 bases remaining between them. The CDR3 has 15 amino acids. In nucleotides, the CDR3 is TGTGCCAGCAGCGTACAGGGGCTCAACACCGGGGAGCTGTTTTTT. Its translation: CASSVQGLNTGELFF.

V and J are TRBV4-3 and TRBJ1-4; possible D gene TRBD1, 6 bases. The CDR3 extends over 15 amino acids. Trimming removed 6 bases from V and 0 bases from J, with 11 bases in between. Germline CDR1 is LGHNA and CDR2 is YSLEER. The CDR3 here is CASSRQVSTNEKLFF. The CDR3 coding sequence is TGCGCCAGCAGTCGACAGGTTTCAACTAATGAAAAACTGTTTTTT.

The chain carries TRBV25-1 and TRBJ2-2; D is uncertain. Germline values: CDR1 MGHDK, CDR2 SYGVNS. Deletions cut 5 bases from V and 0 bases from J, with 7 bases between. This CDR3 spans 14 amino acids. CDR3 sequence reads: CASSLNANTGELFF. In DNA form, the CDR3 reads TGTGCCAGCAGTCTAAACGCGAACACCGGGGAGCTGTTTTTT.

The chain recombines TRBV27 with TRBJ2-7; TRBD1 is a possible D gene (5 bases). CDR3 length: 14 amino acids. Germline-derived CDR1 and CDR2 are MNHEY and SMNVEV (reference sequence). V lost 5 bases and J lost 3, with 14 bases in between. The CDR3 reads CASSKQAVLYEQYF. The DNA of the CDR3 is TGTGCCAGCAGTAAACAGGCAGTACTCTACGAGCAGTACTTC.

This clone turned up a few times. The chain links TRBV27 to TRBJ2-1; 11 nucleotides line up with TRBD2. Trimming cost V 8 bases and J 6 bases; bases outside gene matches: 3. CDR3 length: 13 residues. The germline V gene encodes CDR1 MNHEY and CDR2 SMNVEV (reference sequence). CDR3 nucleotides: TGTGCCAGCCAACTAGCGGGAGTCAATGAGCAGTTCTTC. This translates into CASQLAGVNEQFF.

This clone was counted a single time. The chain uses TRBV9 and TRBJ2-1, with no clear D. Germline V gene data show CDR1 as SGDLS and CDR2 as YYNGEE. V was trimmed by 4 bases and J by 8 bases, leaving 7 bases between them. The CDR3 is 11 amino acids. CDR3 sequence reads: CASSPQDEQFF. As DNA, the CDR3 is TGTGCCAGCAGCCCTCAAGATGAGCAGTTCTTC.

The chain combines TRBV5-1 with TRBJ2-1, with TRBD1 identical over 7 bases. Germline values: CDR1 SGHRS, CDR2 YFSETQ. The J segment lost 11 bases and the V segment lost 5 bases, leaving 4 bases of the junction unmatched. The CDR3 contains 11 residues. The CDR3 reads CASSPGQKQFF. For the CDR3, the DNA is TGCGCCAGCAGTCCGGGACAGAAGCAGTTCTTC.

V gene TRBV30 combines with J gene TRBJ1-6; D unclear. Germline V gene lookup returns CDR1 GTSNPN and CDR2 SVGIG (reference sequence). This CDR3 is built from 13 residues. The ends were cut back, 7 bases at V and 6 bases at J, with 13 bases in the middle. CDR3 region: CASPRAGNSPLHF. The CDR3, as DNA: TGTGCCTCCCCTCGAGCCGGTAATTCACCCCTCCACTTT.

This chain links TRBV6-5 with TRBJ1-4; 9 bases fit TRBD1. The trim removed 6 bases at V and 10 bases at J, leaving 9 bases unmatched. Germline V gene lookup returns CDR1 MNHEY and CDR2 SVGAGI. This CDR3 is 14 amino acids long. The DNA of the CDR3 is TGTGCCAGCAGCCGGGACAGGGTATCAGTAAAACTGTTTTTT. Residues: CASSRDRVSVKLFF.

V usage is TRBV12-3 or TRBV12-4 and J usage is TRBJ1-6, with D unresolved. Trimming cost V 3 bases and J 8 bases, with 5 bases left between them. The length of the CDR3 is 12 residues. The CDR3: CASSLIHSPLHF. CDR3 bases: TGTGCCAGCAGTTTGATCCATTCACCCCTCCACTTT.

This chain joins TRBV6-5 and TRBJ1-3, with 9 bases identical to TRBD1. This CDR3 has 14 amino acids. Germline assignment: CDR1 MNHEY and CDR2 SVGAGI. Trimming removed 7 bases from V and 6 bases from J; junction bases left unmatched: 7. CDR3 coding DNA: TGTGCCAGCAAGAAGACAGGGGGACAAAACACCATATATTTT. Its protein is CASKKTGGQNTIYF.

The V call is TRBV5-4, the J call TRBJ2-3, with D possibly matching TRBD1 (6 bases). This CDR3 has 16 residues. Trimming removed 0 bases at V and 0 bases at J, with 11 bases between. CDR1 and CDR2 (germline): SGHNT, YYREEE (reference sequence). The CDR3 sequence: CASSLGRDTSTDTQYF. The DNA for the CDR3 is TGTGCCAGCAGCTTGGGACGGGACACTAGCACAGATACGCAGTATTTT. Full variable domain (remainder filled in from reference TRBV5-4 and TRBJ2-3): ETGVTQSPTHLIKTRGQQVTLRCSSQSGHNTVSWYQQALGQGPQFIFQYYREEENGRGNFPPRFSGLQFPNYSSELNVNALELDDSALYLCASSLGRDTSTDTQYFGPGTRLTVL.

CDR3 residues: CASSHPTGRTGPLHF. In nucleotides, the CDR3 is TGCGCCAGCAGCCACCCGACAGGCCGGACAGGACCCCTCCACTTT. The V and J genes are TRBV4-1 and TRBJ1-6; TRBD1 matches at 7 bases. CDR3 length: 15 residues. Germline V lookup: CDR1 MGHRA, CDR2 YSYEKL. V trimming: 3 bases; J trimming: 12 bases; junction bases outside the gene matches: 11.

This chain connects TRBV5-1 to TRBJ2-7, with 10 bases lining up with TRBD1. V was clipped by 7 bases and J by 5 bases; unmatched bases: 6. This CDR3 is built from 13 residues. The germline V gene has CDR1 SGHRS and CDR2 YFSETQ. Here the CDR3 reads CASWDRGFNEQYF. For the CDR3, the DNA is TGCGCCAGCTGGGACAGGGGCTTCAACGAGCAGTACTTC.

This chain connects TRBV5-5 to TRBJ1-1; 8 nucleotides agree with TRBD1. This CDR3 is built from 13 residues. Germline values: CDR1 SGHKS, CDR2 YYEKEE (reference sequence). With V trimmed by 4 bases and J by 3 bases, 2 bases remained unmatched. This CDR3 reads CASSEDRDTEAFF. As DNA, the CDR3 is TGTGCCAGCAGCGAGGACAGGGACACTGAAGCTTTCTTT.

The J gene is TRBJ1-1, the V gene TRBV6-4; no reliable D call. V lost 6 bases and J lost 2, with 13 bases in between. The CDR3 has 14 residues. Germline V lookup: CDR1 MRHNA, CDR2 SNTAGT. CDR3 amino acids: CASSTTAVNTEAFF. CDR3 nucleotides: TGTGCCAGCAGCACCACAGCTGTTAACACTGAAGCTTTCTTT.

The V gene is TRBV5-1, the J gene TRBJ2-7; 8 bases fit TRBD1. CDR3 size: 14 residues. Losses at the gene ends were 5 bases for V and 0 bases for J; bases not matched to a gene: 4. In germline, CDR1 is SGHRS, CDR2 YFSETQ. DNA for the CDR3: TGCGCCAGCAGGGGACAGGCGAGCTCCTACGAGCAGTACTTC. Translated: CASRGQASSYEQYF.

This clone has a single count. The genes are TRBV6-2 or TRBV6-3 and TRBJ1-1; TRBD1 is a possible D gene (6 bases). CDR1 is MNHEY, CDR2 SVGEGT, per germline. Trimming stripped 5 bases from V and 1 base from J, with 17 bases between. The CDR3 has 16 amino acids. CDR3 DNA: TGTGCCAGCAGTCCCTGGGGGCGCCGGGGGAACACTGAAGCTTTCTTT. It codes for CASSPWGRRGNTEAFF.

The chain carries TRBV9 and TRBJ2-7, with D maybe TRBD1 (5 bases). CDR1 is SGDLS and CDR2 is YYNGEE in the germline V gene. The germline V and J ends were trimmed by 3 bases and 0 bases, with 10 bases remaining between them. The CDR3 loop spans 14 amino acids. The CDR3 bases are TGTGCCAGCAGCGCCCAGGGTCTCTCCTACGAGCAGTACTTC. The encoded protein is CASSAQGLSYEQYF.

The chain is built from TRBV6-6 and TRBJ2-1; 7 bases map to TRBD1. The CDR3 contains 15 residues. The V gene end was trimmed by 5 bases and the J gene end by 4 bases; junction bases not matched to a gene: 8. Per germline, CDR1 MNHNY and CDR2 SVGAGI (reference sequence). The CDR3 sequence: CASSAPVQGYNEQFF. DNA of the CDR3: TGTGCCAGCAGTGCCCCTGTACAGGGGTACAATGAGCAGTTCTTC.

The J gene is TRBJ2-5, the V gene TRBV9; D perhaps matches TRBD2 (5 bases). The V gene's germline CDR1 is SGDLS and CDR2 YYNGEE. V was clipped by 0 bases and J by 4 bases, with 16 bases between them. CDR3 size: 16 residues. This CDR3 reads CASSVGPDGGSETQYF. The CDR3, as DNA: TGTGCCAGCAGCGTAGGGCCAGACGGAGGCTCAGAGACCCAGTACTTC.

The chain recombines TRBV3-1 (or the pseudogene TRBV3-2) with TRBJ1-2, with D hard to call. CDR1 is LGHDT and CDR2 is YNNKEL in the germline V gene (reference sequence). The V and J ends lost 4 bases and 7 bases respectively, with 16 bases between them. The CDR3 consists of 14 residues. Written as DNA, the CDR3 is TGTGCCAGCAGCCTAGATACCATTGTTGGTGGCTACACCTTC. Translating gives CASSLDTIVGGYTF.

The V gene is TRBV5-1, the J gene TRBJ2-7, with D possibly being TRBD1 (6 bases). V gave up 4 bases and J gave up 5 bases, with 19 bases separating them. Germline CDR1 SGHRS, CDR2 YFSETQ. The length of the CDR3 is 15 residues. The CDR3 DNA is TGCGCCAGCAGCGAAGCGACAGGTATCATCCACGAGCAGTACTTC. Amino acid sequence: CASSEATGIIHEQYF.